This paragraph covers one T cell receptor beta chain sequence. This sample was included in a study of blood T cell repertoires in COVID-19. On the study more broadly: PBMCs, B-cell-depleted T cells, or T cells were the source of the cDNA or gDNA that made up the material.

In the authors' workflow: Quantification of nucleated cells was approximated via reference gene primer amplification. Assay used: immunoSEQ multiplex PCR; TCRdb lists only in-frame clones, some missing. V and J calls plus clone size are reproduced from that table; the DNA served to infer D and trimming. The data hold 130,000 to 150,000 clones, with approximately 90% observed a single time. V was trimmed by 5 bases and J by 1 base, leaving 11 bases between them. The CDR3 has 14 residues. The germline CDR1 and CDR2 sequences are SEHNR and FQNEAQ (reference sequence). This receptor was identified in a woman aged 50 to 60 with active or convalescent COVID-19. The J gene is TRBJ1-2, the V gene TRBV7-9; possibly TRBD1 for D (5 bases). The material sequenced was peripheral blood. CDR3 loop: CASSGLGGNYGYTF. The CDR3 DNA reads as TGTGCCAGCAGCGGCCTGGGGGGTAACTATGGCTACACCTTC.